This T cell receptor beta chain was sequenced for a study of beta chain features in type 1 diabetes. Overall study results and limits: A closer apparent resemblance between naive, central memory and Treg TCRB repertoires was seen in patients than in healthy donors. Unsettled here was the matter of whether HLA type influences TCRB rearrangement. Patients and controls would be equally affected if PCR favored shorter templates. Moderate yet significant TCRB CDR3 shortening was seen in Type 1 diabetes patients in all four CD4+ subsets.

In the case of this clone: Its antigen is not identified.

The authors took one heparinised blood draw, averaging roughly 100 mL, from each donor. Reverse transcribing all isolated RNA meant expressed TCRB transcripts were sequenced. TCRdb's table, derived via immunoSEQ multiplex PCR, lists solely in-frame clones and lacks some. This repertoire shows a few hundred thousand clones, 8.5% to 10% found once; its top ten account for roughly 0.54%. Germline CDR1 SGHAT, CDR2 FQNNGV. The CDR3 runs to 12 residues. Trimming stripped 8 bases from V and 4 bases from J, with 10 bases between. The sequenced material came from central memory CD4+ T cells from blood. The genes are TRBV11-2 and TRBJ2-3; no reliable D call. The clonotype was recovered from a man aged 30-40 years with type 1 diabetes. CDR3 in amino acids: CASGAAADTQYF. CDR3 DNA: TGTGCCAGCGGCGCGGCTGCAGATACGCAGTATTTT.